One sample yielded the 15 T cell receptor beta chains listed below, sequenced in a study of shared clonotypes between healthy human individuals. Produced via immunoSEQ multiplex PCR; TCRdb's table is partial and in-frame only. The sample yields 2 million to 3 million clones, 93% seen once. Source material: naive CD4+ T cells from PBMCs. Subset here: CD45RA+ positively selected. The origin of the receptors is a man aged 18 to 29 in good health. Some clones in this sample may be carry-over from other donors' samples.

This chain connects TRBV11-3 to TRBJ2-3, with 10 bases matching TRBD1. The CDR3 runs 13 residues. V shed 0 bases, J shed 15 bases, and the junction held 6 bases outside the gene matches. Germline V gene lookup returns CDR1 SGHNT and CDR2 YENEEA. The CDR3 is CASSLDFGTGVYF. CDR3 nucleotide sequence: TGTGCCAGCAGCTTAGATTTCGGGACAGGGGTATATTTT.

The gene calls are TRBV28 and TRBJ1-1; D not resolved. CDR3 size: 12 residues. The germline V gene encodes CDR1 MDHEN and CDR2 SYDVKM. V dropped 4 bases and J dropped 3 bases, with 6 bases sitting between them. The CDR3 nucleotides read TGTGCCAGCAGTTCCTCCTACACTGAAGCTTTCTTT. Its translation: CASSSSYTEAFF. Together with reference TRBV28 and TRBJ1-1, the CDR3 gives the full variable domain: DVKVTQSSRYLVKRTGEKVFLECVQDMDHENMFWYRQDPGLGLRLIYFSYDVKMKEKGDIPEGYSVSREKKERFSLILESASTNQTSMYLCASSSSYTEAFFGQGTRLTVV.

The chain links TRBV29-1 to TRBJ2-7; D is unresolved. Germline CDR1 and CDR2: SQVTM and ANQGSEA. V gave up 4 bases and J gave up 0 bases, with 10 bases separating them. The CDR3 loop spans 13 amino acids. This CDR3 is CSVGTPVSYEQYF. The CDR3 region has the DNA TGCAGCGTTGGAACACCGGTCTCCTACGAGCAGTACTTC.

This chain uses TRBV10-3 with TRBJ2-6; D uncertain. Germline V lookup: CDR1 ENHRY, CDR2 SYGVKD. The CDR3 has 16 amino acids. V was cut by 6 bases and J by 2 bases, with 14 bases left in between. The CDR3 coding sequence is TGTGCCATCAGCGATAGTAGGGTGACTGGGGCCAACGTCCTGACTTTC. Residues: CAISDSRVTGANVLTF.

The chain links TRBV5-6 to TRBJ1-4, with a tentative D call TRBD1 (6 bases). The CDR3 spans 15 residues. CDR1 is SGHDT, CDR2 YYEEEE, per germline. V was shortened by 4 bases and J by 8 bases, with 18 bases between the two germline ends. The DNA of the CDR3 is TGTGCCAGCAGCCAAGGGGGAGGGTTCCGCGAAAAACTGTTTTTT. It is translated as CASSQGGGFREKLFF.

The V and J genes are TRBV12-2 and TRBJ2-7; the DNA was not compared with TRBD2, the D call given in the table. TRBV12-2 is a pseudogene segment. The CDR3 length is 16 residues. The CDR3 DNA reads TGTGCAAGTCGCTTAAGCCCGGGAGGGCCCAAGGACGAGCAGTACTTC. This sequence encodes CASRLSPGGPKDEQYF.

The chain uses TRBV6-9 and TRBJ1-2, with D maybe TRBD1 (5 bases). Per the germline V gene, CDR1 is MNHGY and CDR2 is SVAAGI. This CDR3 is 14 amino acids long. Trimming cost V 8 bases and J 4 bases, with 17 bases left between them. The CDR3: CASRLMGPSYGYTF. CDR3 coding DNA: TGTGCCAGCCGTCTTATGGGGCCGAGCTATGGCTACACCTTC.

This clone occurred once. This chain connects TRBV21-1 to TRBJ2-2; TRBD1 is taken as the D call from the table, unchecked against the DNA. TRBV21-1 is shown as a pseudogene. The CDR3 is 19 amino acids. This CDR3 reads CASTYWGDRPPLGPGELFF. DNA of the CDR3: TGTGCCAGCACTTACTGGGGGGACAGACCCCCTTTGGGTCCCGGGGAGCTGTTTTTT.

The chain carries TRBV6-1 and TRBJ2-7, with a weak D call TRBD2 (5 bases). V was pared by 2 bases and J by 7 bases, with 18 bases between. The CDR3 has 15 amino acids. Germline CDR1 MNHNS, CDR2 SASEGT. The CDR3 sequence: CASSEYRGPAGEQYF. DNA of the CDR3: TGTGCCAGCAGTGAATACCGGGGTCCGGCTGGTGAGCAGTACTTC.

V and J are TRBV5-4 and TRBJ2-7, with D possibly TRBD2 on 6 matching bases. This CDR3 is built from 15 residues. V lost 0 bases and J 1 base, leaving 11 bases between the germline ends. Per germline, CDR1 SGHNT and CDR2 YYREEE (reference sequence). The CDR3 loop reads CASSLATGASYEQYF. The CDR3 coding sequence is TGTGCCAGCAGCTTGGCTACGGGAGCATCCTACGAGCAGTACTTC.

This rearrangement joins TRBV30 to TRBJ2-1; 9 nucleotides agree with TRBD2. V lost 0 bases to trimming and J lost 7 bases; unmatched junction nucleotides: 10. The CDR3 has 16 residues. Germline V gives CDR1 GTSNPN, CDR2 SVGIG (reference sequence). CDR3 loop: CAWSVLVAGVENEQFF. CDR3 nucleotide sequence: TGTGCCTGGAGTGTACTGGTAGCGGGAGTTGAGAATGAGCAGTTCTTC. The whole variable domain, remainder taken from reference TRBV30 and TRBJ2-1, is SQTIHQWPATLVQPVGSPLSLECTVEGTSNPNLYWYRQAAGRGLQLLFYSVGIGQISSEVPQNLSASRPQDRQFILSSKKLLLSDSGFYLCAWSVLVAGVENEQFFGPGTRLTVL.

As concerns this clone: The sample has other DNA sequences that encode this CDR3 too. This sequence joins TRBV14 and TRBJ2-1, with TRBD2 identical over 9 bases. In germline, CDR1 is SGHDN, CDR2 FVKESK. The V and J ends lost 3 bases and 2 bases, in that order; junction bases with no gene match: 2. CDR3 length: 15 residues. The CDR3 bases are TGTGCCAGCAGCCAGGTAGCGGGAGCCTACAATGAGCAGTTCTTC. Translation: CASSQVAGAYNEQFF.

V gene TRBV4-2 combines with J gene TRBJ2-3; no reliable D call. Trimming removed 0 bases at V and 0 bases at J, with 7 bases between. Germline CDR1 reads LGHNA; CDR2 reads YNFKEQ. There are 15 residues in the CDR3. CDR3 protein: CASSQELTSTDTQYF. CDR3 coding DNA: TGTGCCAGCAGCCAAGAACTAACTAGCACAGATACGCAGTATTTT.

In this sample, this clone turned up a few times. This chain links TRBV29-1 with TRBJ2-2; no reliable D call. CDR1 SQVTM and CDR2 ANQGSEA come from the germline V gene. V lost 7 bases to trimming and J lost 3 bases, with 6 bases between them. CDR3 length equals 11 residues. CDR3 coding DNA: TGCAGCGGACTTTACACCGGGGAGCTGTTTTTT. This encodes CSGLYTGELFF.

This clone was seen only a few times. This rearrangement joins TRBV7-9 to TRBJ1-1, with TRBD1 matching over 9 bases. J gave up 1 base and V 6 bases, and 9 bases lay outside the gene matches. The CDR3 sequence is 16 residues long. In germline, CDR1 is SEHNR, CDR2 FQNEAQ (reference sequence). CDR3 nucleotide sequence: TGTGCCAGCAGGCCGAACCCGGGACAGGGGAACACTGAAGCTTTCTTT. This encodes CASRPNPGQGNTEAFF.